One sample yielded the 10 T cell receptor beta chains listed below, sequenced in a study of CD8+ T cells in alopecia areata. Extracted RNA was reverse transcribed into cDNA, the sequencing template. The data were produced by immunoSEQ multiplex PCR, yet TCRdb's version contains in-frame clones alone and is incomplete. The data contain about 260,000 clones, 45% to 70% of them seen just once; the ten biggest clones take up 0.8% to 1%. Treatment given: oral pan-JAK inhibitor, 5-10 mg twice daily. The source material was CD4+ T cells sorted from blood, sampled around week 52, from a patient treated with tofacitinib. The receptors originated from a human donor with alopecia areata.

The chain carries TRBV7-2 and TRBJ2-7; 9 bases are shared with TRBD1. CDR1 and CDR2 from the germline V gene are SGHTA and FQGNSA. CDR3 size: 14 residues. V shed 11 bases, J shed 6 bases, and the junction held 14 bases outside the gene matches. CDR3 sequence reads: CAVSPGTGMGEQYF. The CDR3 DNA is TGTGCCGTATCACCGGGGACAGGGATGGGCGAGCAGTACTTC.

This clone has just a few counts. The chain links TRBV29-1 to TRBJ1-1, with TRBD1 as a possible D gene (6 bases). This CDR3 has 13 amino acids. Germline V CDR1 and CDR2: SQVTM, ANQGSEA. V shed 2 bases and J shed 7 bases, with 14 bases lying between them. For the CDR3, the DNA is TGCAGCGTTGAATTACAGGGAAAACATGAAGCTTTCTTT. It is translated as CSVELQGKHEAFF.

The gene calls are TRBV25-1 and TRBJ2-5; 9 bases are shared with TRBD2. Germline-derived CDR1 and CDR2 are MGHDK and SYGVNS. V shed 3 bases, J shed 2 bases, and the junction held 7 bases outside the gene matches. This CDR3 region has 16 residues. CDR3 nucleotide sequence: TGTGCCAGCAGTGAGGGGTTAGCGGGGGAACAAGAGACCCAGTACTTC. Translation: CASSEGLAGEQETQYF.

The chain links TRBV18 to TRBJ1-4, with 7 bases aligning to TRBD1. This CDR3 contains 15 residues. CDR1 and CDR2 from the germline V gene are KGHSH and LQKENI. V trimming: 3 bases; J trimming: 0 bases; junction bases outside the gene matches: 1. The CDR3 DNA follows: TGTGCCAGCTCACCGGGGACAGCAACTAATGAAAAACTGTTTTTT. This gives the protein CASSPGTATNEKLFF. The whole variable domain, remainder taken from reference TRBV18 and TRBJ1-4, is NAGVMQNPRHLVRRRGQEARLRCSPMKGHSHVYWYRQLPEEGLKFMVYLQKENIIDESGMPKERFSAEFPKEGPSILRIQQVVRGDSAAYFCASSPGTATNEKLFFGSGTQLSVL.

This clone was seen a few times. The CDR3 here is CAWSSRTTGDTYEQYF. For the CDR3, the DNA is TGTGCCTGGAGTTCACGGACTACAGGGGATACCTACGAGCAGTACTTC. The chain joins TRBV30 to TRBJ2-7, with TRBD1 as a possible D gene (7 bases). Germline V gene data show CDR1 as GTSNPN and CDR2 as SVGIG (reference sequence). This CDR3 has 16 amino acids. The V gene lost 2 bases and the J gene lost 2 bases, with 19 bases spanning the gap.

The chain is built from TRBV7-2 and TRBJ2-3; 7 nucleotides agree with TRBD1. V lost 0 bases and J lost 1; bases outside the gene matches: 4. There are 16 residues in the CDR3. CDR1 SGHTA and CDR2 FQGNSA come from the germline V gene. The CDR3 here is CASSLAGGEGTDTQYF. Written as DNA, the CDR3 is TGTGCCAGCAGCTTAGCAGGGGGCGAGGGCACAGATACGCAGTATTTT.

This chain links TRBV10-3 with TRBJ1-1; D is uncertain. Germline V gene data show CDR1 as ENHRY and CDR2 as SYGVKD. Trimming removed 0 bases from V and 7 bases from J, with 6 bases in between. CDR3 size: 12 residues. CDR3 protein: CAISESIIEAFF. As DNA, the CDR3 is TGTGCCATCAGTGAGTCGATTATTGAAGCTTTCTTT.

Remarks on this clone: Distinct nucleotide sequences in the sample also encode this CDR3. The rearrangement joins TRBV29-1 to TRBJ2-7; 7 bases are shared with TRBD1. The CDR3 contains 13 residues. V dropped 4 bases and J dropped 0; count of bases not matched to a gene: 3. Per germline, CDR1 SQVTM and CDR2 ANQGSEA. In DNA form, the CDR3 reads TGCAGCGTTGGGACAGGTCCCTCCTACGAGCAGTACTTC. This translates into CSVGTGPSYEQYF.

This clone has a handful of counts. The chain joins TRBV5-1 to TRBJ2-6, with 10 nucleotides matching TRBD1. CDR3 length: 16 amino acids. J gave up 4 bases and V 3 bases, and 4 bases lay outside the gene matches. Germline V gene sequence: CDR1 SGHRS, CDR2 YFSETQ. The CDR3 sequence: CASSSGTGAGANVLTF. The DNA of the CDR3 is TGCGCCAGCAGCTCCGGGACAGGGGCAGGGGCCAACGTCCTGACTTTC.

This chain links TRBV10-3 with TRBJ2-3, with D unresolved. The CDR3 is 11 amino acids. Germline CDR1 ENHRY, CDR2 SYGVKD. Between the trimmed V and J ends, which lost 2 bases and 5 bases, there was a span of 2 bases. DNA of the CDR3: TGTGCCATCAGTGAGGAAGATACGCAGTATTTT. Translating it yields CAISEEDTQYF.